The TCR beta chain described here comes from a study of cytomegalovirus exposure and HLA in healthy donors. Study as a whole: The roughly 660 first-cohort repertoires shared a platform with the 130 or so validation repertoires, as reported in a later analysis.

Study-wide results and limits: According to a subsequent analysis, TCR clusters identified in the first cohort showed a tendency to co-occur across the 100 to 150 validation repertoires.

Per germline, CDR1 SGHVS and CDR2 FQNEAQ. The CDR3 has 15 residues. V gave up 5 bases and J gave up 5 bases; unmatched junction bases: 2. Sequencing was performed with immunoSEQ multiplex PCR; in TCRdb, only in-frame clones are kept and a portion is missing. The sample has 250,000 to 400,000 clones; about nine tenths are singletons. In the case of this clone: What it recognizes is unknown.

The gene calls are TRBV7-8 and TRBJ2-1; 14 nucleotides align to TRBD2. The material sequenced was PBMCs. The TCR comes from a woman in her thirties in good health and CMV-seropositive. CDR3 sequence: CASSETSGGDNEQFF. CDR3 nucleotides: TGTGCCAGCAGCGAGACTAGCGGGGGGGACAATGAGCAGTTCTTC.